The T cell receptor beta chain under discussion was sequenced for a study of blood T cell repertoires in COVID-19 (TCRdb year 2020). Turning to the overall study: Collaborator samples came from the United States, Italy and Spain and covered acute and convalescent phases of COVID-19. The prospective study material was composed of cDNA or gDNA derived from T cells, B-cell-depleted T cells, or PBMCs. Subjects who had been exposed to COVID-19, were actively infected with it, or had recovered from it provided the deeply sampled blood TCRbeta repertoires that made up the dataset. A freely available public database, intended as a resource for researchers studying the immune response to SARS-CoV-2, is where the repertoires were released. Samples came from the ongoing ImmuneRACE study (first 160 participants) plus 1,254 subjects from 6 global collaborators. The sample metadata nearly always contained a de-identified subject ID, COVID-19 status, age in years and sex. Where HLA class I and class II types were available, the types were taken from metadata supplied by the sample provider, not from assay-based typing. General study outcomes and caveats: The quantity of clinical and demographic metadata differed by source and by participant and was supplied without curation.

TCRbeta CDR3 regions were amplified from genomic DNA by means of the immunoSEQ Assay, a bias-controlled multiplex PCR. For the original study's pipeline: Nucleated cell counts per sample were estimated from amplification of reference gene primers within the assay. Sequence reads were collapsed and filtered to measure the absolute abundance of every unique TCRbeta CDR3 rearrangement. Productive Simpson clonality was computed per sample as the square root of Simpson's diversity index over productive rearrangements. TCRdb re-hosts the immuneACCESS table, in-frame sequences only. Its copies lack some clones; in the studies checked, an unresolved V gene accounts for under half of them, and the cause for the rest is not known. That table is the source of V, J and clone size, and D and trimming were worked out from the DNA. The sample data list about 140,000 clones, and over 80% of these were observed just once. The ten largest clones add up to 10% to 12% of the sample.

Participants in the prospective study were aged about 18 to 95 years, lived in under 30 United States geographic areas, and enrolled through a virtual design. To assign participants to cohorts, the prospective study relied on clinical history that participants themselves reported in a screening survey and a study questionnaire. Recovered participants in ImmuneRACE Cohort 3 were defined by two consecutive negative NP/OP PCR tests, clearance by a healthcare professional, or resolution of symptoms. In the prospective study, mobile phlebotomists collected whole blood, serum and a nasopharyngeal or oropharyngeal swab from each participant. Prospective study participants could optionally give additional blood draws and questionnaires over a 2-month period. Prospective study blood samples were shipped either frozen or at room temperature before DNA extraction. About this clone itself: Its antigen remains unidentified. No much larger clone is present one base from it, and per-base qualities are unavailable.

The CDR3 sequence holds 14 residues, the cysteine and phenylalanine included. Of all the DNA, just the CDR3 is kept, 42 bases in frame from base 1. CDR1 and CDR2, looked up from the germline V gene (reference sequence), are DFQATT and SNEGSKA. Trimming takes 3 bases off V and 6 bases off J; junction bases not matched to a gene: 7. This receptor chain uses TRBV20-1 and TRBJ2-1, with 8 bases matching TRBD2. The clonotype originates from a man between 60 and 75 years old who had recovered from COVID-19. The sample comprised PBMCs or T cells enriched from blood (not recorded which). Read as DNA, the sequence is TGCAGTGCTAGTGTGTCCAGCGGGAGCAATGAGCAGTTCTTC. This gives the protein CSASVSSGSNEQFF.